The T cell receptor (beta chain) under discussion was sequenced for a study of T cell responses to AZD1222 COVID-19 vaccine. Study findings and constraints: Nearly half of unique spike-specific TCRs reportedly avoided B.1.351 and B.1.1.7 mutated regions. There were mostly white British donors and more females than males, and clonal diversity was possibly underestimated. No repertoire was sampled before or during the peak T cell response, only after it.

The table came from immunoSEQ multiplex PCR; TCRdb's copy has only in-frame clones and leaves some out. The sample lists around 19,000 clones, around 92% occurring once. Regarding this clone: Its antigen remains unidentified.

Timing groups of about 4 and about 12 weeks for second doses were pooled. The J segment lost 4 bases and the V segment lost 6 bases, leaving 7 bases of the junction unmatched. In germline, CDR1 is MNHNY, CDR2 SVGAGI (reference sequence). This CDR3 has 14 residues. V usage is TRBV6-6 and J usage is TRBJ1-1; TRBD1 agrees at 8 bases. The sequence was obtained from an adult who received the AZD1222 COVID-19 vaccine. The sequences come from peripheral blood, collected 28 days after the second AZD1222 dose. The CDR3 region is CASSHTGGATEAFF. The CDR3 DNA sequence: TGTGCCAGCAGCCATACAGGGGGAGCCACTGAAGCTTTCTTT.